This T cell receptor beta chain was recorded in a study of T-cell reconstitution after alpha-beta-depleted transplantation in children. General study findings and limits: Recipient T cells and thymic progenitors that survived were the source of the high TCRbeta diversity seen at day 60 in some patients. Expanded graft clones numbering several hundred reportedly gave rise to alpha-beta T cells about two months after transplant. T cells produced anew were the main source of T-cell counts and diversity one year after transplant.

As regards this clonotype: What it binds is unknown.

The TCRbeta library was prepared with unique molecular identifiers. TCRdb called the PCR reads again in MiXCR, with one record for every CDR3 protein. This repertoire shows about 580,000 distinct CDR3 sequences, roughly 30% found once; its top ten account for 30% to 45%. J gave up 4 bases and V 4 bases, and 5 bases lay outside the gene matches. The CDR3 sequence is 16 residues long. The germline CDR1 and CDR2 sequences are SGHTA and FQGNSA. The receptor comes from a boy in the first two years of life with Wiskott-Aldrich syndrome, due to receive a stem cell transplant. The gene calls are TRBV7-2 and TRBJ2-3; 13 bases fit TRBD2. Source: PBMCs, taken before TCRalphabeta/CD19-depleted stem cell transplant. The chain's CDR3 is CASSYGLAGASDTQYF. CDR3 coding DNA: TGTGCCAGCAGCTACGGACTAGCGGGAGCATCAGATACGCAGTATTTT.